Below, 3 T cell receptor beta chains from the same sample are listed, as sequenced in a study of T cell changes during pregnancy in multiple sclerosis. The data were produced by immunoSEQ multiplex PCR, yet TCRdb's version contains in-frame clones alone and is incomplete. This table holds just over 90,000 clones, 91% found once. Source: peripheral blood, taken after pregnancy. All receptors derive from a female donor in good health, enrolled as a control in a pregnancy study.

The chain employs TRBV19 and TRBJ2-3; 8 bases map to TRBD1. V lost 1 base to trimming and J lost 2 bases; unmatched junction nucleotides: 5. This CDR3 region has 16 residues. The germline V gene has CDR1 LNHDA and CDR2 SQIVND (reference sequence). As DNA, the CDR3 is TGTGCCAGTAGTATAGCCCCAGGGGGCCTCACAGATACGCAGTATTTT. Its protein is CASSIAPGGLTDTQYF.

CDR3 sequence reads: CASSLVGAAYEQYF. The CDR3 coding sequence is TGTGCCAGCAGCTTAGTGGGGGCCGCGTACGAGCAGTACTTC. The V gene is TRBV7-8, the J gene TRBJ2-7; D may be TRBD1 (6 bases). The CDR3 length is 14 residues. Per the germline V gene, CDR1 is SGHVS and CDR2 is FQNEAQ. V lost 1 base and J lost 4, with 11 bases in between.

This CDR3 is CASSLPPSRSGTDTQYF. The CDR3 DNA reads as TGTGCCAGCAGCTTACCACCTAGCAGGTCCGGCACAGATACGCAGTATTTT. J is TRBJ2-3 and V is TRBV11-1; possible D gene TRBD2, 5 bases. Germline V CDR1 and CDR2: SGHAT, FQDESV (reference sequence). The V end lost 2 bases, the J end lost 1 base, and 16 bases lay between the germline ends. The CDR3 contains 17 residues. Together with reference TRBV11-1 and TRBJ2-3, the CDR3 gives the full variable domain: EAEVAQSPRYKITEKSQAVAFWCDPISGHATLYWYRQILGQGPELLVQFQDESVVDDSQLPKDRFSAERLKGVDSTLKIQPAELGDSAMYLCASSLPPSRSGTDTQYFGPGTRLTVL.